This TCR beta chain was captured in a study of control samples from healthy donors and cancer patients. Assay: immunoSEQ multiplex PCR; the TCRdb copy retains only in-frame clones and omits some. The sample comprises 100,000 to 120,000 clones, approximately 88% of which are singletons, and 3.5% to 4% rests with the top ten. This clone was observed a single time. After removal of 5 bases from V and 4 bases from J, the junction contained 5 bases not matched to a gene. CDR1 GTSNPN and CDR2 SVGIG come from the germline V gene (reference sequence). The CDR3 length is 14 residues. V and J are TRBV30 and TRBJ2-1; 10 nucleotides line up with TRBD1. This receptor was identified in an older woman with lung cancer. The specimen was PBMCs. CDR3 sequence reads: CAWGGTGDYNEQFF. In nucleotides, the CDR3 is TGTGCCTGGGGGGGGACAGGGGATTACAATGAGCAGTTCTTC.